This T cell receptor (beta chain) originates from a study of human T cells and chemical hapten exposure. Across the whole study: Patches that contained 0.01% DPC were applied to the upper back and read at 6 days.

Stated time point: patch test 3, about 24 weeks after DPC sensitization. The treatment: therapeutic diphenylcyclopropenone sensitization with weekly scalp DPC. Unique molecular identifiers were linked by the library to individual cDNA molecules. One entry per CDR3 protein, called by TCRdb with MiXCR from the RACE reads. The sample carries 95,000 to 150,000 distinct CDR3 sequences, roughly 10% recorded once. The CDR3 loop spans 19 amino acids. From germline, CDR1 is MNHEY and CDR2 SVGEGT. With V trimmed by 2 bases and J by 2 bases, 16 bases remained unmatched. Only a few counts were recorded for this clonotype.

The chain uses TRBV6-2 or TRBV6-3 and TRBJ2-7, with TRBD1 identical over 9 bases. The clonotype was recovered from a woman between 50 and 59 years old with alopecia areata. Some clones in this sample may be carry-over from other donors' samples. The sequencing here drew on whole blood, taken in connection with sensitization to the hapten diphenylcyclopropenone (DPC). CDR3 sequence: CASSYQRTGALRFPYEQYF. CDR3 DNA: TGTGCCAGCAGTTACCAAAGGACAGGGGCCCTCCGATTCCCCTACGAGCAGTACTTC.